This TCR beta chain emerged from a study of CD8+ T cells in alopecia areata. V lost 5 bases, J lost 5 bases, and 6 bases stayed unmatched. Germline assignment: CDR1 SGHRS and CDR2 YFSETQ. The CDR3 runs to 14 residues. Extracted RNA was reverse transcribed into cDNA, the sequencing template. Generated by immunoSEQ multiplex PCR, the TCRdb table keeps only in-frame clones and is missing some. The data contain 93,000 or so clones, 45% to 60% of them singletons. This clonotype was sampled from a human donor in good health. The sequencing sample was made of CD4+ T cells sorted from blood. This chain links TRBV5-1 with TRBJ2-5; 10 nucleotides match TRBD2. The CDR3 sequence: CASRPGLASETQYF. The DNA of the CDR3 is TGCGCCAGCAGACCGGGACTAGCGTCCGAGACCCAGTACTTC. Together with reference TRBV5-1 and TRBJ2-5, the CDR3 gives the full variable domain: KAGVTQTPRYLIKTRGQQVTLSCSPISGHRSVSWYQQTPGQGLQFLFEYFSETQRNKGNFPGRFSGRQFSNSRSEMNVSTLELGDSALYLCASRPGLASETQYFGPGTRLLVL.